This entry features one T cell receptor (beta chain) sequence. The record originates from a study of blood T cells in healthy people across ages. PCR was performed a second time for 7 to 11 cycles using a sample-barcoded 5' primer and a J-beta primer mix. No fewer than 2.5 million CDR3-containing paired-end reads came from each sample. One entry per CDR3 protein results from TCRdb running MiXCR on the 5' RACE reads. The sample shows around 1,900,000 distinct CDR3 sequences, roughly two fifths of them seen only once. The V and J ends lost 8 bases and 11 bases respectively, with 20 bases between them. Germline lookup yields CDR1 MNHNY and CDR2 SVGAGI (reference sequence). The CDR3 totals 13 residues.

The chain couples TRBV6-6 to TRBJ2-3; TRBD1 is a possible D gene (5 bases). The TCR was taken from a human donor in good health. Source material: blood. CDR3 loop: CASHLTRTLMQYF. The CDR3 DNA is TGTGCCAGCCACTTAACTCGGACACTGATGCAGTATTTT.